Listed below are T cell receptor beta chains from one sample, sequenced in a study of T cells in Graves' hyperthyroidism and ophthalmopathy. TCRdb analysed the multiplex PCR reads with MiXCR anew, one entry per CDR3 protein. The sample includes around 620,000 distinct CDR3 sequences, more than 13% of them seen just once. Sequenced sample: blood. Source of these receptors: a woman younger than 30 with Graves' ophthalmopathy. Both conserved end residues are part of each CDR3. A D gene is named only where the DNA matches it firmly.

>TRBV20-1|TRBD2|TRBJ2-2
CSARDPGTRIPGELFF
>TRBV20-1|.|TRBJ2-1
CSARFRRSSYNEQFF
>TRBV27|.|TRBJ2-2
CASSTPRLGPPTNTGELFF
>TRBV20-1|.|TRBJ2-7
CSARTLSLKVFYEQYF
>TRBV3-1|.|TRBJ1-1
CASSQDQRNTEAFF
>TRBV7-8|.|TRBJ2-7
CASSSPGSELTYEQYF
>TRBV10-3|TRBD2|TRBJ2-5
CAISASGSETQYF
>TRBV24-1|TRBD2|TRBJ2-2
CATRGTSSVGELFF
>TRBV7-9|.|TRBJ1-2
CASSLADSYGYTF
>TRBV2|TRBD1|TRBJ1-1
CASSDGRGHYTEAFF
>TRBV18|.|TRBJ2-5
CASSPGAIQETQYF
>TRBV7-9|.|TRBJ2-1
CASSSGPGGFF
>TRBV12-3/TRBV12-4|.|TRBJ2-1
CASSPRDMGGYEQFF
>TRBV14|TRBD1|TRBJ1-1
CASSRRKGANTEAFF
>TRBV29-1|.|TRBJ1-2
CSVAPPRGIGYGYTF
>TRBV20-1|TRBD2|TRBJ2-1
CSAIPLAGGTNEQFF
>TRBV30|TRBD1|TRBJ2-2
CAWRADRVAGELFF
>TRBV3-1|.|TRBJ1-3
CASSQVKAISGNTIYF
>TRBV11-2|.|TRBJ1-1
CASSLSPFSRMNTEAFF
>TRBV6-1|.|TRBJ2-7
CASSYSGTSSYEQYF
>TRBV19|.|TRBJ1-5
CASSIGTGDQPQHF
>TRBV5-6|TRBD1|TRBJ1-5
CASSFGQGEYQPQHF
>TRBV14|.|TRBJ1-1
CASSQTPTGNTEAFF
>TRBV15|.|TRBJ1-3
CATSRGRGPGNTIYF
>TRBV29-1|TRBD2|TRBJ2-7
CSVETRGGSYEQYF
>TRBV9|.|TRBJ2-2
CASSVTGGANTGELFF
>TRBV6-2/TRBV6-3|TRBD2|TRBJ2-2
CASSWGTIAGMNTGELFF
>TRBV18|.|TRBJ2-7
CASSPGVGEQYF
>TRBV6-1|TRBD1|TRBJ2-4
CASTWLGQWAGGAKNIQYF
>TRBV7-2|.|TRBJ2-1
CASSLARPQPYNEQFF
>TRBV11-2|TRBD2|TRBJ2-7
CASSFLGTSGAYEQYF
>TRBV6-6|.|TRBJ2-7
CASSYSSGRVVSYEQYF
>TRBV25-1|.|TRBJ1-2
CASSVWGTSYGYTF
>TRBV3-1|.|TRBJ1-3
CASSQELGNTIYF
>TRBV6-1|TRBD1|TRBJ1-1
CASSRQGEDTEAFF
>TRBV5-1|TRBD1|TRBJ2-7
CASSYDGTGGLYEQYF
>TRBV5-6|.|TRBJ2-1
CASSLVDGFSSYNEQFF
>TRBV29-1|.|TRBJ1-2
CSVEDEGSWIEGYTF
>TRBV19|TRBD2|TRBJ2-7
CASSNGLAGIYEQYF
>TRBV3-1|TRBD2|TRBJ2-3
CASSLAGGSTDTQYF
>TRBV24-1|.|TRBJ2-1
CATSGGGGYYNEQFF
>TRBV11-2|.|TRBJ1-3
CASSALRGGSGNTVYF
>TRBV20-1|.|TRBJ2-5
CSARPEAQETQYF
>TRBV3-1|.|TRBJ2-7
CASSHTRGPYEQYF
>TRBV7-6|TRBD2|TRBJ2-2
CASSLEGRGADGELFF
>TRBV28|.|TRBJ2-3
CASSRFTWALASRTDTQYF
>TRBV20-1|.|TRBJ2-7
CSARETRSSYEQYF
>TRBV5-1|TRBD2|TRBJ2-1
CASTPVGWEGYNEQFF
>TRBV20-1|TRBD1|TRBJ1-4
CSAEDREDEKLFF